This is a list of T cell receptor beta chains from one sample in a study of blood T cell repertoires in COVID-19. TCRdb keeps only in-frame clones here, not all; method: immunoSEQ multiplex PCR. The data hold 170,000 or so clones, with about 80% observed a single time. Sequencing used peripheral blood. These TCRs come from a woman aged 65 to 85 with acute or convalescent COVID-19. Each CDR3 is given with its conserved first and last residue. A D gene is named only where the DNA matches it firmly. Clone size is not always given. Where it is, it says once, few, many or a class for expanded clones.

CDR3: CSSRILTSGSTDTQYF; DNA: TGCAGCTCACGAATTCTGACGAGCGGTAGCACAGATACGCAGTATTTT; J: TRBJ2-3; V: TRBV29-1; size: NA; D: NA
CDR3: CSVALAGGTDTQYF; DNA: TGCAGCGTTGCGCTAGCGGGAGGCACAGATACGCAGTATTTT; J: TRBJ2-3; V: TRBV29-1; size: NA; D: TRBD2
CDR3: CAISESRTGFSYEQYF; DNA: TGTGCCATCAGTGAGTCTAGAACAGGGTTCTCCTACGAGCAGTACTTC; J: TRBJ2-7; V: TRBV10-3; size: few; D: NA
CDR3: CASSPAGAWDTQYF; DNA: TGTGCCAGCTCACCCGCGGGGGCTTGGGATACGCAGTATTTT; J: TRBJ2-3; V: TRBV18; size: once; D: NA
CDR3: CASSFATYRGRSYGYTF; DNA: TGTGCCAGCAGTTTCGCAACCTACAGGGGGCGAAGCTATGGCTACACCTTC; J: TRBJ1-2; V: TRBV27; size: NA; D: TRBD1
CDR3: CASSHHYHGTGKNYGYTF; DNA: TGCGCCAGCAGCCATCACTACCACGGGACAGGGAAAAACTATGGCTACACCTTC; J: TRBJ1-2; V: TRBV4-1; size: NA; D: TRBD1
CDR3: CASSGEMDQPQHF; DNA: TGTGCCAGCAGCGGAGAAATGGATCAGCCCCAGCATTTT; J: TRBJ1-5; V: TRBV9; size: NA; D: NA
CDR3: CASSPIAGLAKNIQYF; DNA: TGTGCCAGCAGCCCCATAGCGGGACTAGCCAAAAACATTCAGTACTTC; J: TRBJ2-4; V: TRBV7-9; size: few; D: TRBD2
CDR3: CASSQASGRSPGELFF; DNA: TGTGCCAGCAGCCAAGCTAGCGGGAGGTCCCCCGGGGAGCTGTTTTTT; J: TRBJ2-2; V: TRBV3-1/TRBV3-2; size: NA; D: TRBD2
CDR3: CASSSSTGLEQYF; DNA: TGTGCCAGCAGCTCATCGACGGGTCTCGAGCAGTACTTC; J: TRBJ2-7; V: TRBV5-4; size: NA; D: NA
CDR3: CASSQVSGRVADTQYF; DNA: TGCGCCAGCAGCCAAGTCAGCGGGAGGGTTGCAGATACGCAGTATTTT; J: TRBJ2-3; V: TRBV4-1; size: NA; D: TRBD2
CDR3: CASSTGGQGSDTQYF; DNA: TGTGCCAGTAGTACAGGAGGACAGGGTTCAGATACGCAGTATTTT; J: TRBJ2-3; V: TRBV19; size: NA; D: TRBD1
CDR3: CASSRTGFLNEQYF; DNA: TGTGCCAGCAGCCGGACAGGTTTTCTGAACGAGCAGTACTTC; J: TRBJ2-7; V: TRBV7-9; size: NA; D: TRBD1
CDR3: CASSYLGPRTGELFF; DNA: TGTGCCAGCAGTTATCTGGGGCCTCGGACCGGGGAGCTGTTTTTT; J: TRBJ2-2; V: TRBV6-5; size: NA; D: NA
CDR3: CASRGRAEVLNIQYF; DNA: TGTGCCAGTCGCGGGAGGGCCGAAGTATTGAACATTCAGTACTTC; J: TRBJ2-4; V: TRBV19; size: NA; D: TRBD2